What follows are 15 T cell receptor beta chains derived from one specimen sequenced in a study of T-cell reconstitution after alpha-beta-depleted transplantation in children. The TCRbeta library was prepared with unique molecular identifiers. MiXCR, run by TCRdb on the PCR reads, gives a single entry per CDR3 protein. The sample records about 440,000 distinct CDR3 sequences, 43% being singletons. The starting material was PBMCs, obtained before TCRalphabeta/CD19-depleted stem cell transplant. The receptor set was obtained from a girl aged 2 to 9 with aplastic anemia, due to receive a stem cell transplant.

The V and J genes are TRBV27 and TRBJ2-3; 7 bases are a match to TRBD1. The germline CDR1 and CDR2 sequences are MNHEY and SMNVEV (reference sequence). The CDR3 runs 14 residues. Trimming took 8 bases from V and 3 from J; bases not matched to a gene: 8. The DNA of the CDR3 is TGTGCCAGCGGGGCAGGGGGATGGACAGATACGCAGTATTTT. It encodes CASGAGGWTDTQYF.

The CDR3 region has the DNA TGTGCCAGCAGCTCAGGACGGTTGAACACCGGGGAGCTGTTTTTT. This translates into CASSSGRLNTGELFF. J is TRBJ2-2 and V is TRBV7-3; D is undetermined. Germline CDR1 and CDR2: SGHTA and FQGTGA. Trimming removed 4 bases from V and 1 base from J, with 10 bases in between. The CDR3 has 15 residues.

The V and J genes are TRBV28 and TRBJ1-4; maybe TRBD1 (5 bases). The CDR3 length is 16 residues. The V and J ends lost 3 bases and 0 bases respectively, with 11 bases between them. Germline CDR1 is MDHEN and CDR2 is SYDVKM. The CDR3 sequence is CASSFHTGATNEKLFF. The CDR3 coding sequence is TGTGCCAGCAGTTTCCACACAGGCGCAACTAATGAAAAACTGTTTTTT.

The sample holds many counts of this clonotype. J is TRBJ2-1 and V is TRBV12-3 or TRBV12-4; possibly TRBD1 or TRBD2 for D (5 bases each). The CDR3 sequence is 14 residues long. Trimming left V 3 bases short and J 8 bases short, with 14 bases between. CDR3 in DNA: TGTGCCAGCAGTTTTTTATCTGGGACCCATGAGCAGTTCTTC. Its translation: CASSFLSGTHEQFF.

Of note for this clonotype: The conserved phenylalanine or tryptophan normally closing the CDR3 is absent here, so this likely arose from a read error. It is unclear where the CDR3 begins or ends on the DNA, so no DNA is shown, and the CDR3 is as TCRdb lists it. This chain links TRBV20-1 with TRBJ1-2; whether TRBD1, the table's D call, matches the DNA was not checked. The length of the CDR3 is 12 amino acids, counting both ends. Per the germline V gene, CDR1 is DFQATT and CDR2 is SNEGSKA (reference sequence). The CDR3 sequence is CSASTGTGGFWY.

Ten or more counts support this clonotype. The V call is TRBV15, the J call TRBJ2-1; no reliable D call. Looked up from germline, CDR1 is LNHNV and CDR2 is YYDKDF (reference sequence). Trimming left V 0 bases short and J 0 bases short, with 9 bases between. This CDR3 contains 16 residues. For the CDR3, the DNA is TGTGCCACCAGCAGAGATACCCTAAGCTCCTACAATGAGCAGTTCTTC. Its translation: CATSRDTLSSYNEQFF. Combining the CDR3 with reference TRBV15 and TRBJ2-1 gives the whole variable domain DAMVIQNPRYQVTQFGKPVTLSCSQTLNHNVMYWYQQKSSQAPKLLFHYYDKDFNNEADTPDNFQSRRPNTSFCFLDIRSPGLGDTAMYLCATSRDTLSSYNEQFFGPGTRLTVL.

This clonotype turned up a few times. This chain uses TRBV7-2 with TRBJ1-3; 7 positions agree with TRBD1. Trimming at V came to 2 bases and at J to 1 base, leaving 2 bases not matched to a gene. CDR1 is SGHTA and CDR2 is FQGNSA in the germline V gene. The CDR3 is 15 residues long. In DNA, the CDR3 is TGTGCCAGCAGCTTAAGGGACAGATCTGGAAACACCATATATTTT. Protein product: CASSLRDRSGNTIYF.

The rearrangement joins TRBV20-1 to TRBJ2-6; D remains ambiguous. Germline V gene sequence: CDR1 DFQATT, CDR2 SNEGSKA (reference sequence). V was pared by 5 bases and J by 0 bases, with 11 bases between. CDR3 size: 15 residues. The CDR3 spells CSAHGPNSGANVLTF. The DNA of the CDR3 is TGCAGTGCTCACGGACCCAACTCTGGGGCCAACGTCCTGACTTTC.

Concerning this clonotype itself: One junction end does not reproduce the germline sequence, and a read error may be involved. The rearrangement links TRBV6-5 to TRBJ1-2; tentative D call: TRBD1 (5 bases). The CDR3 has 12 amino acids. Germline V CDR1 and CDR2: MNHEY, SVGAGI. For the CDR3, the DNA is TGTGCCAGCAGTGCAGGGAACTATGGCTACCCCTTC. Protein sequence: CASSAGNYGYPF.

The chain employs TRBV5-1 and TRBJ2-7, with no clear D. This CDR3 has 14 amino acids. Germline CDR1 and CDR2: SGHRS and YFSETQ. Trimming removed 3 bases at V and 4 bases at J, with 14 bases between. CDR3 coding DNA: TGCGCCAGCAGCTCAGACAACCCACCATACGAGCAGTACTTC. Amino acids: CASSSDNPPYEQYF.

A few counts support this clonotype. This chain uses TRBV2 with TRBJ1-5; possible D gene TRBD1, 6 bases. Germline CDR1 reads SNHLY; CDR2 reads FYNNEI. V gave up 0 bases and J gave up 7 bases, with 16 bases separating them. The CDR3 is 16 residues long. The CDR3 region is CASSEALIGGLQPQHF. The CDR3 nucleotides are TGTGCCAGCAGTGAAGCCTTAATCGGGGGGCTACAGCCCCAGCATTTT.

Only a few counts were recorded for this clonotype. V usage is TRBV7-2 and J usage is TRBJ2-1; 7 positions agree with TRBD2. V shed 2 bases, J shed 6 bases, and the junction held 7 bases outside the gene matches. The germline V gene has CDR1 SGHTA and CDR2 FQGNSA. The CDR3 sequence is 15 residues long. For the CDR3, the DNA is TGTGCCAGCAGCTTAAATAGCGGGCGGGTCAATGAGCAGTTCTTC. It yields the protein CASSLNSGRVNEQFF.

The V gene is TRBV9, the J gene TRBJ2-2, with 11 bases aligning to TRBD2. Germline-derived CDR1 and CDR2 are SGDLS and YYNGEE. The CDR3 covers 16 residues. The junction had 6 bases not matched to a gene; V was cut back by 4 bases and J by 4 bases. The DNA of the CDR3 is TGTGCCAGCAGCCTACTAGCGGGAGCTTCCACCGGGGAGCTGTTTTTT. It encodes CASSLLAGASTGELFF.

This clonotype appeared a few times. This chain uses TRBV7-2 with TRBJ2-3, with D possibly matching TRBD1 (8 bases). Trimming stripped 4 bases from V and 3 bases from J, with 20 bases between. CDR3 size: 17 residues. Per germline, CDR1 SGHTA and CDR2 FQGNSA. The CDR3 DNA follows: TGTGCCAGCAGCTCCCCGGACAGGGAGGGTTCGACAGATACGCAGTATTTT. It yields the protein CASSSPDREGSTDTQYF.

The chain links TRBV12-3 or TRBV12-4 to TRBJ2-1; 8 bases match TRBD2. CDR3 length: 17 amino acids. The V segment lost 4 bases and the J segment 2 bases; nucleotides outside the gene matches: 10. The CDR3, as DNA: TGTGCCAGCAGTTCCCCTTTAGCGGGGAGGGCCTACAATGAGCAGTTCTTC. As protein: CASSSPLAGRAYNEQFF.